The clone carrying this T cell receptor (beta chain) appeared a few times. Researchers took RNA transcripts and amplified the TCR beta CDR3 regions from them. HTBI primers were used for first-round RT-PCR of the TCR CDR3. TCRdb passed the multiplex PCR reads through MiXCR, listing each CDR3 protein once. Of roughly 500,000 distinct CDR3 sequences listed, around 14% are singletons. The CDR3 is made up of 14 amino acids. CDR1 is LGHNA and CDR2 is YNFKEQ in the germline V gene. Trimming cost V 4 bases and J 7 bases, with 11 bases left between them. The data are from a study of T cells in Graves' hyperthyroidism and ophthalmopathy.

This chain joins TRBV4-2 and TRBJ1-6, with TRBD1 as a possible D gene (5 bases). This clonotype originated in a woman aged 25 to 39 with Graves' hyperthyroidism that later progressed to Graves' ophthalmopathy. The sequencing input was blood. In DNA form, the CDR3 reads TGTGCCAGCAGCCTTCAGGGATCCAATTCACCCCTCCACTTT. This gives the protein CASSLQGSNSPLHF.